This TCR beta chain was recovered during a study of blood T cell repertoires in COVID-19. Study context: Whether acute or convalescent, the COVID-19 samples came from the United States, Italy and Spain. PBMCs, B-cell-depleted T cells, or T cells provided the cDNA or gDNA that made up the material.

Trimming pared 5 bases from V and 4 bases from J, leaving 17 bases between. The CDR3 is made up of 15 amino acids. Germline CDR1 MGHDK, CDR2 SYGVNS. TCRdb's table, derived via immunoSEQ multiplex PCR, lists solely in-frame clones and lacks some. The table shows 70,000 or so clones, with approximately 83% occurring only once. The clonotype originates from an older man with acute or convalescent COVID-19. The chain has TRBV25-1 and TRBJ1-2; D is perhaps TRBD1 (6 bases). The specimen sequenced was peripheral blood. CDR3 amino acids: CASSTGGGRFYGYTF. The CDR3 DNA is TGTGCCAGCAGTACAGGCGGGGGGCGCTTCTATGGCTACACCTTC.